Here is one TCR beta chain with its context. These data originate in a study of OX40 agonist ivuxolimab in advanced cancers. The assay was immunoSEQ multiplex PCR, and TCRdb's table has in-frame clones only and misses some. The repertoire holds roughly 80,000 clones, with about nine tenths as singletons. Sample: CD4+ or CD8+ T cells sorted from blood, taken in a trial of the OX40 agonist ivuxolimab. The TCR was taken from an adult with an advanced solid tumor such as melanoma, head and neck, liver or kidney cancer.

CDR3 coding DNA: TGTGCCAGCAGTTTCTACGATAATTCACCCCTCCACTTT. Its translation is CASSFYDNSPLHF. This chain uses TRBV27 with TRBJ1-6; D is unresolved. The germline V gene has CDR1 MNHEY and CDR2 SMNVEV (reference sequence). Trimming left V 3 bases short and J 5 bases short, with 5 bases between. The CDR3 spans 13 residues.